The 25 T cell receptor beta chains reported below all come from one sample, sequenced in a study of blood T cell repertoires in COVID-19. Profiled with immunoSEQ multiplex PCR; TCRdb holds only in-frame clones, not every one. Altogether 120,000 or so clones are present, less than 90% being singletons, with the ten largest covering nearly 4%. The sequenced material came from PBMCs or T cells enriched from blood (not recorded which). The receptors were gathered from a woman younger than 45 who had recovered from COVID-19.

In this sample, this clone turned up once. The chain combines TRBV12-3 or TRBV12-4 with TRBJ1-2; 11 bases align to TRBD1. CDR3 length equals 13 residues. The V and J ends lost 6 bases and 7 bases, in that order; junction bases with no gene match: 4. In DNA form, the CDR3 reads TGTGCCAGCAGAGGGACAGGGGGACGTGGCTACACCTTC. Its translation is CASRGTGGRGYTF.

The chain is built from TRBV4-3 and TRBJ2-5, with D maybe TRBD2 (6 bases). V lost 0 bases and J 3 bases, leaving 11 bases between the germline ends. CDR1 and CDR2 from the germline V gene are LGHNA and YSLEER. The CDR3 extends over 15 amino acids. This chain's CDR3 is CASSQDRGAKETQYF. The CDR3, as DNA: TGCGCCAGCAGCCAAGATCGCGGGGCAAAAGAGACCCAGTACTTC.

This chain links TRBV19 with TRBJ1-5, with 9 bases matching TRBD1. V dropped 6 bases and J dropped 2; count of bases not matched to a gene: 8. Looked up from germline, CDR1 is LNHDA and CDR2 is SQIVND (reference sequence). This CDR3 has 16 amino acids. CDR3 nucleotide sequence: TGTGCCAGTAGGGCCGAGGGACAGGGAGGCAATCAGCCCCAGCATTTT. Translating gives CASRAEGQGGNQPQHF.

The chain couples TRBV7-9 to TRBJ1-6; D remains unclear. In germline, CDR1 is SEHNR, CDR2 FQNEAQ (reference sequence). CDR3 length equals 15 residues. V was shortened by 6 bases and J by 7 bases, with 16 bases between the two germline ends. The CDR3 sequence is CASRSLNIGNSPLHF. In DNA, the CDR3 is TGTGCCAGCAGATCCCTTAACATCGGGAATTCACCCCTCCACTTT. Drawing the rest from reference TRBV7-9 and TRBJ1-6, the complete variable domain is DTGVSQNPRHKITKRGQNVTFRCDPISEHNRLYWYRQTLGQGPEFLTYFQNEAQLEKSRLLSDRFSAERPKGSFSTLEIQRTEQGDSAMYLCASRSLNIGNSPLHFGNGTRLTVT.

The chain couples TRBV4-1 to TRBJ2-7; perhaps TRBD2 as D (6 bases). This CDR3 comprises 16 residues. The V end was cut by 1 base, the J end by 2 bases, with 15 bases between. The V gene's germline CDR1 is MGHRA and CDR2 YSYEKL. CDR3 protein: CASSQVPGEVAYEQYF. The DNA for the CDR3 is TGCGCCAGCAGCCAAGTCCCGGGGGAGGTAGCCTACGAGCAGTACTTC.

V gene TRBV18 combines with J gene TRBJ1-3, with 9 bases identical to TRBD1. Trimming took 3 bases from V and 2 from J; bases not matched to a gene: 11. Germline values: CDR1 KGHSH, CDR2 LQKENI. The length of the CDR3 is 18 residues. In DNA form, the CDR3 reads TGTGCCAGCTCACCCGCCCTTGGAGACAGGGGGGCTGGAAACACCATATATTTT. Translation gives CASSPALGDRGAGNTIYF.

This sequence joins TRBV27 and TRBJ2-2; 7 bases fit TRBD2. The CDR3 is 15 amino acids. The V gene's germline CDR1 is MNHEY and CDR2 SMNVEV (reference sequence). Germline trimming cut 2 bases from V and 2 bases from J; bases unmatched to any gene: 2. Written as DNA, the CDR3 is TGTGCCAGCAGTTTAGCGGGAGTTAACACCGGGGAGCTGTTTTTT. As protein: CASSLAGVNTGELFF.

V gene TRBV4-3 combines with J gene TRBJ2-7, with 9 nucleotides matching TRBD1. The CDR3 consists of 17 residues. J was trimmed by 5 bases and V by 2 bases; bases with no gene match: 13. The germline V gene encodes CDR1 LGHNA and CDR2 YSLEER. CDR3 sequence: CASSQHPRTGAGDEQYF. CDR3 in DNA: TGCGCCAGCAGCCAACACCCGAGGACAGGGGCAGGCGACGAGCAGTACTTC.

The rearrangement links TRBV5-6 to TRBJ2-7, with D maybe TRBD1 (7 bases). The CDR3 is 14 amino acids. V lost 4 bases, J lost 3 bases, and 14 bases lay in between. Germline CDR1 SGHDT, CDR2 YYEEEE. DNA of the CDR3: TGTGCCAGCAGCATCGGGACAGCGGGCTACGAGCAGTACTTC. As protein: CASSIGTAGYEQYF.

The chain couples TRBV4-3 to TRBJ1-1, with D possibly TRBD1 on 5 matching bases. Looked up from germline, CDR1 is LGHNA and CDR2 is YSLEER. V lost 0 bases, J lost 0 bases, and 14 bases lay in between. This CDR3 is built from 17 residues. CDR3 in amino acids: CASSQDHRIEVNTEAFF. DNA of the CDR3: TGCGCCAGCAGCCAAGATCACAGGATTGAGGTGAACACTGAAGCTTTCTTT.

This clone was observed a single time. The chain couples TRBV7-6 to TRBJ2-5; TRBD2 might be the D (6 bases). Germline loops: CDR1 SGHVS, CDR2 FNYEAQ. The CDR3 loop spans 16 amino acids. Trimming shortened V by 1 base and J by 1 base, and 13 bases separated the two germline ends. CDR3 bases: TGTGCCAGCAGCTTAGTAGGGGAGGCCAGCCAAGAGACCCAGTACTTC. Protein: CASSLVGEASQETQYF. Based on the CDR3 plus reference TRBV7-6 and TRBJ2-5, the full variable domain is GAGVSQSPRYKVTKRGQDVALRCDPISGHVSLYWYRQALGQGPEFLTYFNYEAQQDKSGLPNDRFSAERPEGSISTLTIQRTEQRDSAMYRCASSLVGEASQETQYFGPGTRLLVL.

The V call is TRBV19, the J call TRBJ1-4; D is unclear. CDR3 length equals 12 residues. CDR1 and CDR2 (germline): LNHDA, SQIVND (reference sequence). Trimming cost V 5 bases and J 6 bases, with 7 bases left between them. Written as DNA, the CDR3 is TGTGCCAGTAGTCCCATAGATGAAAAACTGTTTTTT. Its protein product is CASSPIDEKLFF.

V and J are TRBV14 and TRBJ1-4; 8 positions agree with TRBD1. The CDR3 consists of 15 residues. Per the germline V gene, CDR1 is SGHDN and CDR2 is FVKESK. J gave up 5 bases and V 5 bases, and 7 bases lay outside the gene matches. The CDR3 bases are TGTGCCAGCAGCTTCCGGACAGGGCTCAATGAAAAACTGTTTTTT. It codes for CASSFRTGLNEKLFF.

This clone is medium-sized. J is TRBJ2-7 and V is TRBV6-5, with TRBD1 matching 7 bases. The V segment lost 0 bases and the J segment 0 bases; nucleotides outside the gene matches: 2. The CDR3 is made up of 15 amino acids. Per germline, CDR1 MNHEY and CDR2 SVGAGI. The CDR3 loop is CASSYSTGSSYEQYF. DNA for the CDR3: TGTGCCAGCAGTTACTCGACAGGGTCCTCCTACGAGCAGTACTTC.

The V gene is TRBV6-5, the J gene TRBJ2-7; perhaps TRBD2 as D (6 bases). Germline V gene lookup returns CDR1 MNHEY and CDR2 SVGAGI. V lost 0 bases and J lost 6, with 15 bases in between. The CDR3 spans 15 residues. In nucleotides, the CDR3 is TGTGCCAGCAGTTACTCGACAGCAACTAGCACCGAGCAGTACTTC. It codes for CASSYSTATSTEQYF.

This clone was observed a handful of times. The chain uses TRBV2 and TRBJ2-7; TRBD1 aligns across 10 bases. This CDR3 contains 15 residues. Germline CDR1 reads SNHLY; CDR2 reads FYNNEI. Trimming cost V 5 bases and J 3 bases; bases outside gene matches: 7. CDR3 sequence: CASSLDRGPVYEQYF. The DNA for the CDR3 is TGTGCCAGCAGTTTAGACAGGGGGCCTGTCTACGAGCAGTACTTC. Filled out from reference TRBV2 and TRBJ2-7, the complete variable domain reads EPEVTQTPSHQVTQMGQEVILRCVPISNHLYFYWYRQILGQKVEFLVSFYNNEISEKSEIFDDQFSVERPDGSNFTLKIRSTKLEDSAMYFCASSLDRGPVYEQYFGPGTRLTVT.

The gene calls are TRBV28 and TRBJ1-4; a possible D gene is TRBD1 (6 bases). The CDR3 length is 16 residues. Trimming shortened V by 6 bases and J by 3 bases, and 17 bases separated the two germline ends. Germline CDR1 and CDR2: MDHEN and SYDVKM. The CDR3 nucleotides read TGTGCCAGCAGCGGTCTGGGGGGGGGCGCTAATGAAAAACTGTTTTTT. Protein: CASSGLGGGANEKLFF.

This chain joins TRBV4-1 and TRBJ1-5; a possible D gene is TRBD1 (5 bases). The CDR3 totals 15 residues. Germline CDR1 and CDR2: MGHRA and YSYEKL. V was clipped by 1 base and J by 4 bases, with 11 bases between them. The CDR3 nucleotides are TGCGCCAGCAGCCAAGGGGGGGGTTGGAATCAGCCCCAGCATTTT. This encodes CASSQGGGWNQPQHF.

A single count supports this clone. This rearrangement joins TRBV19 to TRBJ1-1; TRBD1 matches at 10 bases. Per the germline V gene, CDR1 is LNHDA and CDR2 is SQIVND (reference sequence). V was pared by 10 bases and J by 7 bases, with 3 bases of the junction left unmatched. The CDR3 loop spans 11 amino acids. The CDR3: CATRTGGEAFF. DNA of the CDR3: TGTGCCACAAGGACAGGGGGTGAAGCTTTCTTT.

The rearrangement joins TRBV12-3 or TRBV12-4 to TRBJ1-4; maybe TRBD1 (6 bases). CDR3 length: 13 amino acids. V was pared by 6 bases and J by 8 bases, with 13 bases between. DNA for the CDR3: TGTGCCAGCAGCCCACCCGGACAGGAAAAACTGTTTTTT. Protein sequence: CASSPPGQEKLFF.

The V call is TRBV3-1 (or the pseudogene TRBV3-2), the J call TRBJ1-1; no definite D call. There are 13 residues in the CDR3. Germline CDR1 is LGHDT and CDR2 is YNNKEL (reference sequence). Trimming removed 8 bases from V and 6 bases from J, with 16 bases in between. CDR3 in DNA: TGTGCCAGCTCGACGGTGGCCCAGGCTGAAGCTTTCTTT. It encodes CASSTVAQAEAFF.

The V gene is TRBV5-4, the J gene TRBJ2-3; the D gene is possibly TRBD2 (6 bases). The CDR3 totals 16 residues. Germline V gene lookup returns CDR1 SGHNT and CDR2 YYREEE (reference sequence). Deletions cut 4 bases from V and 0 bases from J, with 15 bases between. CDR3 amino acids: CASSPNPGLSTDTQYF. The CDR3 DNA follows: TGTGCCAGCAGCCCGAATCCGGGACTCAGCACAGATACGCAGTATTTT. The full variable domain, completed using reference TRBV5-4 and TRBJ2-3, is ETGVTQSPTHLIKTRGQQVTLRCSSQSGHNTVSWYQQALGQGPQFIFQYYREEENGRGNFPPRFSGLQFPNYSSELNVNALELDDSALYLCASSPNPGLSTDTQYFGPGTRLTVL.

The CDR3 bases are TGTGCCAGCAGCCCAACTCCCTTAGGGCCAGGGTGGGGTGGTGGCGAGCAGTACTTC. Protein product: CASSPTPLGPGWGGGEQYF. V gene TRBV4-2 combines with J gene TRBJ2-7; TRBD1 might be the D (5 bases). Per germline, CDR1 LGHNA and CDR2 YNFKEQ. V gave up 4 bases and J gave up 6 bases, with 31 bases separating them. The CDR3 sequence is 19 residues long.

This clone was detected only once. In DNA form, the CDR3 reads TGTGCCAGCAACCAGGGTGCCGGCAATCAGCCCCAGCATTTT. Translation gives CASNQGAGNQPQHF. The chain recombines TRBV28 with TRBJ1-5; D perhaps matches TRBD1 (5 bases). Germline loops: CDR1 MDHEN, CDR2 SYDVKM. This CDR3 contains 14 residues. Trimming pared 7 bases from V and 2 bases from J, leaving 12 bases between.

The rearrangement joins TRBV7-2 to TRBJ2-1, with 12 bases identical to TRBD2. Unmatched junction bases numbered 11, after V lost 8 bases and J lost 3 bases. There are 17 residues in the CDR3. CDR1 is SGHTA, CDR2 FQGNSA, per germline. The DNA for the CDR3 is TGTGCCAGCTCTCCTACCCTGACTAGCGGGAGCTACAATGAGCAGTTCTTC. Protein product: CASSPTLTSGSYNEQFF.